This entry lists 5 T cell receptor beta chains sequenced from one sample in a study of T cells in Graves' hyperthyroidism and ophthalmopathy. Researchers amplified the TCR beta CDR3 regions from RNA transcripts. First-round RT-PCR targeting the TCR CDR3 was performed with the HTBI primer set. TCRdb reanalysed the multiplex PCR reads using MiXCR and keeps one entry per CDR3 protein. This table has about 400,000 distinct CDR3 sequences, approximately 14% appearing once. The sequenced material came from blood. Receptor source: a woman aged 55-69 years with Graves' ophthalmopathy.

This clonotype showed up many times. This rearrangement joins TRBV5-1 to TRBJ2-1, with 14 bases that match TRBD2. This CDR3 region has 16 residues. Trimming removed 3 bases from V and 10 bases from J; junction bases left unmatched: 9. The germline V gene has CDR1 SGHRS and CDR2 YFSETQ. CDR3 protein: CASSSLTSGRAGEQFF. As DNA, the CDR3 is TGCGCCAGCAGCTCGTTGACTAGCGGGAGGGCCGGGGAGCAGTTCTTC.

This clonotype was recorded at least ten times. The J gene is TRBJ2-1, the V gene TRBV7-9; TRBD1 matches 9 bases. The germline V gene encodes CDR1 SEHNR and CDR2 FQNEAQ (reference sequence). The CDR3 runs to 15 residues. The J segment lost 8 bases and the V segment lost 0 bases, leaving 5 bases of the junction unmatched. The CDR3 region is CASSLAGDRVDEQFF. The CDR3 coding sequence is TGTGCCAGCAGCTTAGCCGGGGACAGGGTCGATGAGCAGTTCTTC.

The gene calls are TRBV12-3 or TRBV12-4 and TRBJ2-3; perhaps TRBD2 as D (5 bases). The CDR3 covers 12 residues. V shed 7 bases and J shed 5 bases, with 10 bases lying between them. CDR3 in DNA: TGTGCCAGCATGAGGGCTGGAGATACGCAGTATTTT. This sequence encodes CASMRAGDTQYF.

This clonotype has ten or more counts. The chain recombines TRBV7-2 with TRBJ2-3; D unclear. Germline CDR1 is SGHTA and CDR2 is FQGNSA. The ends were cut back, 7 bases at V and 5 bases at J, with 7 bases in the middle. The CDR3 is 11 amino acids. The chain's CDR3 is CASTFQDTQYF. CDR3 nucleotides: TGTGCCAGCACTTTCCAAGATACGCAGTATTTT.

This clonotype appeared many times. The V call is TRBV7-9, the J call TRBJ2-3, with 7 bases fitting TRBD2. Germline-derived CDR1 and CDR2 are SEHNR and FQNEAQ (reference sequence). The CDR3 totals 15 residues. The trim removed 2 bases at V and 1 base at J, leaving 3 bases unmatched. CDR3 sequence: CASSLFAGGTDTQYF. CDR3 bases: TGTGCCAGCAGCTTATTTGCGGGAGGCACAGATACGCAGTATTTT.